This TCR beta chain is from a study of CXCR3-negative and CXCR3-positive naive CD8 T cells. Study overall: TRB reads totalled about 140 million, about 1.5 +/- 0.3 million per library. General study results and limits: Naive CXCR3-positive cells had TRB CDR3s more hydrophobic than those of CXCR3-negative naive cells. Memory cells differed in TRBV-TRBJ usage, but naive CXCR3-negative and CXCR3-positive cells had similar usage.

TRB cDNA was prepared as libraries by UMI-labeled 5' RACE. TCRdb derives one entry per CDR3 protein from the 5' RACE reads, leaving out DNA. The sample has under 4,000 distinct CDR3 sequences. Points on this clonotype: Its specificity is unknown.

The naive CD8+ gate required CD45RO-CCR7+CD27+CD95- phenotype. Per the germline V gene, CDR1 is SGHTA and CDR2 is FQGTGA. The CDR3 spans 15 residues. The origin of this receptor is a human donor in good health. Some clones in this sample may be carry-over from other donors' samples. Sequenced sample: naive CXCR3- CD8+ T cells from blood. As to subset: CD45RO-CCR7+CD27+CD95- naive CD8+ T cells lacking CXCR3 (TNR3-). The chain carries TRBV7-3 and TRBJ2-3; TCRdb returns TRBD2, unconfirmable since there is no DNA. The chain's CDR3 is CASSLLAGGTDTQYF.